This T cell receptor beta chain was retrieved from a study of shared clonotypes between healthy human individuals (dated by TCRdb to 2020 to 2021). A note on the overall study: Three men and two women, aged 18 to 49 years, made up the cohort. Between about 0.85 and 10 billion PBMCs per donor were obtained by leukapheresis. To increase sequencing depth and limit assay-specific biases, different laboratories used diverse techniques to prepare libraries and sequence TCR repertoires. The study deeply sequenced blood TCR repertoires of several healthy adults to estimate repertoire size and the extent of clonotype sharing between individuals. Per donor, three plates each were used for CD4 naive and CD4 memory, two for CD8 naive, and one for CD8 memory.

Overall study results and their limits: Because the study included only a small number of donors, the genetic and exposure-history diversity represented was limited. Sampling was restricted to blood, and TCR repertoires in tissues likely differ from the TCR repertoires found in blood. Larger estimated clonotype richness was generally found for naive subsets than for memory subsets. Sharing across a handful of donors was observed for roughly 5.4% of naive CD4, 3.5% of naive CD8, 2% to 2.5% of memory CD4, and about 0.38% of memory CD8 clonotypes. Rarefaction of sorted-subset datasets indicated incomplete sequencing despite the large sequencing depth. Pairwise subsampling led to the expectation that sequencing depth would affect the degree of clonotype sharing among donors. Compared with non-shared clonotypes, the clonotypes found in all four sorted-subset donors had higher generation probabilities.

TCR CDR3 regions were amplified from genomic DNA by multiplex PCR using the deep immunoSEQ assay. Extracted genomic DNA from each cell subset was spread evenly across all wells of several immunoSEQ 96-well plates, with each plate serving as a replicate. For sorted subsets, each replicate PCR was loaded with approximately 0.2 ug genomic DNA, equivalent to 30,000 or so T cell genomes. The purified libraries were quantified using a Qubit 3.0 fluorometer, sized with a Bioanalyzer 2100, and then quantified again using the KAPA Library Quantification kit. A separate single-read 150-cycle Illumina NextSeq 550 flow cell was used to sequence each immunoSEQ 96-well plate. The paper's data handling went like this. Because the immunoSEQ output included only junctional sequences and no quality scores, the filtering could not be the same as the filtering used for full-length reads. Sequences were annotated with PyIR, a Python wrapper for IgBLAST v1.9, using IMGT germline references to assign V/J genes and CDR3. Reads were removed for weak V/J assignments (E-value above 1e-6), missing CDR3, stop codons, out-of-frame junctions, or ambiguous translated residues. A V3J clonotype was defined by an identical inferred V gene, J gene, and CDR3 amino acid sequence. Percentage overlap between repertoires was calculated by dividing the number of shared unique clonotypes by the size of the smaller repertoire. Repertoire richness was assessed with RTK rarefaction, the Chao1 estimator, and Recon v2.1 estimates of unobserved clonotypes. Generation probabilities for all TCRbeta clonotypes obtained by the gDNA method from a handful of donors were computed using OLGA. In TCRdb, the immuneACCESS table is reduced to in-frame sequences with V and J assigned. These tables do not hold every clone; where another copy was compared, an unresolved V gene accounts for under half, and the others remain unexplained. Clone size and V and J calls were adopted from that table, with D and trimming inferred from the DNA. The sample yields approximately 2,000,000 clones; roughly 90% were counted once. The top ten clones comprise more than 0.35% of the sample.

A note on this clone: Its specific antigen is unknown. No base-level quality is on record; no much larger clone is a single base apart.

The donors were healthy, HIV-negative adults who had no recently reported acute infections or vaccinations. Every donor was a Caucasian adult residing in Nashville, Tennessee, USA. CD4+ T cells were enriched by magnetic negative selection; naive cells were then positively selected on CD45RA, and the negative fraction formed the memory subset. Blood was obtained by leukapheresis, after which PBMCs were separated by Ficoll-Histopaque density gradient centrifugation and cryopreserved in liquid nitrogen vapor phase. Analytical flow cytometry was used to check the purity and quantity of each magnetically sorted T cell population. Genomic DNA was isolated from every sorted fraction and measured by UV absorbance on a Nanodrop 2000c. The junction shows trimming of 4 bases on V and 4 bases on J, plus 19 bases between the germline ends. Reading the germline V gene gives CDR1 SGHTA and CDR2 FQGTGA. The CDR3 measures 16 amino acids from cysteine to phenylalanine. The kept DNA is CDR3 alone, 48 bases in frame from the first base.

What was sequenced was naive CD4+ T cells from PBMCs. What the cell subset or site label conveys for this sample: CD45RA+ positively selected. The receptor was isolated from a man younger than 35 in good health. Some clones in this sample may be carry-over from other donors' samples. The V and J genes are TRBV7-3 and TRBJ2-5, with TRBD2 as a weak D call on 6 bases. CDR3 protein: CASSSTATGVLETQYF. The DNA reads TGTGCCAGCAGCTCCACCGCAACGGGAGTATTAGAGACCCAGTACTTC.